A selection of T cell receptor beta chains follows, all from one sample in a study of blood T cell repertoires in COVID-19. This table comes from immunoSEQ multiplex PCR, and its TCRdb copy is limited to in-frame clones, with some not included. The data show fewer than 250,000 clones, more than 75% seen once. Sequencing used peripheral blood. These receptors were obtained from a man aged 45-65 years with acute or convalescent COVID-19. CDR3s include the opening cysteine and the closing phenylalanine or tryptophan. D genes are given only for firm matches. Size tells how often a clone was seen (once, few, many) or the class of an expanded clone, and some rows leave it out.

NA	TRBJ1-1	TRBD1	TRBV3-1/TRBV3-2	CASSLRQGPSEAFF	TGTGCCAGCAGCCTTCGACAGGGCCCTAGTGAAGCTTTCTTT
NA	TRBJ1-2	TRBD1	TRBV5-1	CASSLDETGLYYGYTF	TGCGCCAGCAGCTTGGACGAGACAGGGCTTTACTATGGCTACACCTTC
NA	TRBJ2-7	NA	TRBV23-1	CAIKVLEQYF	TGCGCCATCAAAGTACTGGAGCAGTACTTC
NA	TRBJ1-1	NA	TRBV5-1	CASSLYSTGNTEAFF	TGCGCCAGCAGCCTATACTCTACAGGAAACACTGAAGCTTTCTTT
once	TRBJ1-1	NA	TRBV19	CASSMDAAENTEAFF	TGTGCCAGTAGTATGGACGCAGCGGAGAACACTGAAGCTTTCTTT
NA	TRBJ1-2	NA	TRBV27	CASSLSDRFYGYTF	TGTGCCAGCAGTTTATCGGACAGATTCTATGGCTACACCTTC
NA	TRBJ1-1	NA	TRBV2	CASSKIGESTEAFF	TGTGCCAGCTCAAAGATAGGGGAATCCACTGAAGCTTTCTTT
NA	TRBJ1-5	NA	TRBV6-6	CASSYSGAAGNQPQHF	TGTGCCAGCAGTTACTCGGGGGCCGCGGGCAATCAGCCCCAGCATTTT
once	TRBJ2-7	TRBD1	TRBV6-5	CASRLGGAGEQYF	TGTGCCAGCAGGTTAGGGGGCGCGGGCGAGCAGTACTTC
NA	TRBJ1-2	TRBD1	TRBV7-8	CASSLVPGGGGYTF	TGTGCCAGCAGCTTAGTTCCAGGGGGCGGTGGCTACACCTTC
NA	TRBJ1-2	NA	TRBV11-2	CASSRHTLGASGGYTF	TGTGCCAGCAGTCGTCACACCTTGGGGGCCTCAGGCGGCTACACCTTC
once	TRBJ1-1	NA	TRBV14	CASSPQPNTEAFF	TGTGCCAGCAGCCCACAACCGAACACTGAAGCTTTCTTT
NA	TRBJ2-5	NA	TRBV14	CASSRHTGTQETQYF	TGTGCCAGCAGCCGGCATACAGGGACCCAAGAGACCCAGTACTTC
once	TRBJ2-5	NA	TRBV12-3/TRBV12-4	CASSWDTRETQYF	TGTGCCAGCAGCTGGGACACCCGGGAGACCCAGTACTTC
NA	TRBJ1-1	TRBD1	TRBV27	CASSPPGQMNTEAFF	TGTGCCAGCAGCCCTCCGGGACAGATGAACACTGAAGCTTTCTTT
NA	TRBJ1-2	NA	TRBV19	CASSTTDRRGYTF	TGTGCCAGTAGTACCACTGACAGGAGGGGCTACACCTTC
NA	TRBJ2-5	TRBD2	TRBV11-1	CASSWTSGGYETQYF	TGTGCCAGCAGTTGGACTAGCGGGGGATATGAGACCCAGTACTTC
NA	TRBJ2-2	TRBD1	TRBV30	CAWRTGGYGNTGELFF	TGTGCCTGGAGGACAGGGGGCTACGGTAACACCGGGGAGCTGTTTTTT
NA	TRBJ1-2	TRBD1	TRBV6-1	CASSDRQGDGYTF	TGTGCCAGCAGTGACCGACAGGGCGATGGCTACACCTTC
NA	TRBJ2-2	TRBD1	TRBV27	CASSRRGSNTGELFF	TGTGCCAGCAGTCGCAGGGGGAGTAACACCGGGGAGCTGTTTTTT
once	TRBJ1-3	TRBD1	TRBV10-3	CATTGAWGAGNTIYF	TGTGCCACTACAGGGGCCTGGGGGGCTGGAAACACCATATATTTT
once	TRBJ1-4	NA	TRBV4-2	CASSQRGTGEKLFF	TGTGCCAGCAGCCAACGGGGGACGGGCGAAAAACTGTTTTTT
NA	TRBJ2-1	NA	TRBV5-1	CASSRQESYNEQFF	TGCGCCAGCAGCCGACAGGAATCCTACAATGAGCAGTTCTTC
NA	TRBJ1-2	NA	TRBV6-5	CASSPDRRQGYTF	TGTGCCAGCAGTCCGGACAGAAGGCAGGGCTACACCTTC
NA	TRBJ2-1	TRBD2	TRBV24-1	CATGGGNYNEQFF	TGTGCCACCGGCGGGGGGAACTACAATGAGCAGTTCTTC
few	TRBJ1-2	NA	TRBV30	CAWTRDGLRTYGYTF	TGTGCCTGGACCCGAGACGGACTACGGACCTATGGCTACACCTTC
NA	TRBJ1-6	NA	TRBV16	CASSLQRNSPLHF	TGTGCCAGCAGCCTACAACGTAATTCACCCCTCCACTTT
NA	TRBJ1-2	NA	TRBV5-1	CASSFGQLYGYTF	TGCGCCAGCAGCTTTGGACAGCTCTATGGCTACACCTTC
NA	TRBJ1-5	TRBD1	TRBV6-2/TRBV6-3	CASSYPTGVNNQPQHF	TGTGCCAGCAGTTACCCGACAGGGGTTAACAATCAGCCCCAGCATTTT
NA	TRBJ1-3	NA	TRBV18	CASSPWTEPSSGNTIYF	TGTGCCAGCTCACCCTGGACAGAACCAAGCTCTGGAAACACCATATATTTT
NA	TRBJ2-3	TRBD2	TRBV5-1	CASARAGGDTDTQYF	TGCGCCAGCGCCCGAGCGGGGGGCGACACAGATACGCAGTATTTT
NA	TRBJ2-7	NA	TRBV6-6	CASSYNSFYEQYF	TGTGCCAGCAGTTACAACAGTTTCTACGAGCAGTACTTC
few	TRBJ1-1	NA	TRBV6-5	CASSFGRLGGEAFF	TGTGCCAGCAGTTTCGGAAGACTTGGTGGTGAAGCTTTCTTT
NA	TRBJ2-3	NA	TRBV15	CATSRDRSDPDTQYF	TGTGCCACCAGCAGAGATAGGAGCGATCCAGATACGCAGTATTTT
NA	TRBJ2-3	NA	TRBV13	CASSVTAGTQYF	TGTGCCAGCAGCGTGACAGCGGGTACGCAGTATTTT
NA	TRBJ1-2	NA	TRBV6-1	CASSSATVNYGYTF	TGTGCCAGCAGTTCCGCAACAGTGAACTATGGCTACACCTTC
NA	TRBJ2-2	TRBD1	TRBV24-1	CATSDTGQVNTGELFF	TGTGCCACCAGTGATACGGGACAGGTTAACACCGGGGAGCTGTTTTTT
NA	TRBJ2-1	TRBD2	TRBV6-6	CASTLGLASGNEQFF	TGTGCCAGCACCCTGGGACTAGCGTCGGGCAATGAGCAGTTCTTC
NA	TRBJ2-5	NA	TRBV19	CASSRMGGETQYF	TGTGCCAGTAGCCGAATGGGGGGAGAGACCCAGTACTTC
NA	TRBJ2-3	TRBD1	TRBV6-5	CASGRQGQDTQYF	TGTGCCAGCGGAAGACAGGGTCAGGATACGCAGTATTTT
few	TRBJ1-6	TRBD1	TRBV18	CASSPGTGSSPLHF	TGTGCCAGCTCACCCGGGACAGGGAGTTCACCCCTCCACTTT
NA	TRBJ1-1	TRBD1	TRBV29-1	CSVTGTGVTTEAFF	TGCAGCGTCACCGGGACAGGGGTTACCACTGAAGCTTTCTTT